A selection of T cell receptor beta chains follows, all from one sample in a study of cytomegalovirus exposure and HLA in healthy donors. The data were produced by immunoSEQ multiplex PCR, yet TCRdb's version contains in-frame clones alone and is incomplete. The sample consists of around 140,000 clones, about four fifths of them appearing once. The sample comprised PBMCs. The receptors shown here come from a man aged 35-49 years in good health and CMV-seronegative. Each CDR3 is given with its conserved first and last residue. D genes are given only for firm matches. Size is stated for part of the rows, as once, few or many counts, or as a class when the clone is expanded.

TRBJ1-1,once,TRBV7-3,.,TGTGCCAGCAGCTTAAATCCGGTCGGAGACACTGAAGCTTTCTTT,CASSLNPVGDTEAFF
TRBJ1-4,.,TRBV4-2,.,TGTGCCAGCAGCCAAGGGTCGCGGTCTGATGAAAAACTGTTTTTT,CASSQGSRSDEKLFF
TRBJ2-7,.,TRBV7-2,TRBD1,TGTGCCAGCAGCCCACGGACAGGGGGCTCCAACGAGCAGTACTTC,CASSPRTGGSNEQYF
TRBJ2-2,few,TRBV10-1,.,TGCGCCAGCCGGGGTAACGGGGAGCTGTTTTTT,CASRGNGELFF
TRBJ2-7,.,TRBV11-1,.,TGTGCCAGCAGCTCCACAGGGAGCGAGCAGTACTTC,CASSSTGSEQYF
TRBJ1-6,once,TRBV9,.,TGTGCCAGCAGCGTAGGGGGCCGCAATAATTCACCCCTCCACTTT,CASSVGGRNNSPLHF
TRBJ2-3,.,TRBV27,.,TGTGCCAGCAGTTTATCGGGCAGGCCAGCAGATACGCAGTATTTT,CASSLSGRPADTQYF
TRBJ1-2,.,TRBV6-6,.,TGTGCCAGCAGTTACACAGGAGAATATGGCTACACCTTC,CASSYTGEYGYTF
TRBJ2-2,.,TRBV10-1,.,TGCGCCAGCAGTGAGTGGACAACGAACACCGGGGAGCTGTTTTTT,CASSEWTTNTGELFF
TRBJ2-3,.,TRBV28,.,TGTGCCGGGGGTAGGGGGCGGGACACAGATACGCAGTATTTT,CAGGRGRDTDTQYF
TRBJ1-1,.,TRBV7-6,.,TGTGCCAGCAGCTTAGCTTCCGGGGGGGACACTGAAGCTTTCTTT,CASSLASGGDTEAFF
TRBJ2-5,.,TRBV9,TRBD2,TGTGCCAGCAGCGTAGATAGCGGGGGGACCCAAGAGACCCAGTACTTC,CASSVDSGGTQETQYF
TRBJ1-5,.,TRBV30,TRBD1,TGTGCCTGGAGTCCCTCGCGGCAGGGGGCTGAGCCCCAGCATTTT,CAWSPSRQGAEPQHF
TRBJ2-5,.,TRBV18,TRBD2,TGTGCCAGCTCACCACCGGCGGGGGGGCAGGAGACCCAGTACTTC,CASSPPAGGQETQYF
TRBJ1-6,.,TRBV6-4,.,TGTGCCAGCAGTGCACAACCTCGGGGTCGGAATTCACCCCTCCACTTT,CASSAQPRGRNSPLHF
TRBJ2-7,.,TRBV2,.,TGTGCCAGCAGTCCTTACGAGCAGTACTTC,CASSPYEQYF
TRBJ2-2,.,TRBV28,TRBD2,TGTGCCAGCAGTTTAATAGCGGGGGTCCCCACCGGGGAGCTGTTTTTT,CASSLIAGVPTGELFF
TRBJ2-1,.,TRBV9,TRBD2,TGTGCCAGCAGCGTATCTACTAGCGGAGCCTACAATGAGCAGTTCTTC,CASSVSTSGAYNEQFF
TRBJ2-1,.,TRBV27,.,TGTGCCAGTGGAGGAGGAGGCAATGAGCAGTTCTTC,CASGGGGNEQFF
TRBJ2-1,.,TRBV6-6,TRBD1,TGTGCCAGCAGTAAGGGACAGAACAATGAGCAGTTCTTC,CASSKGQNNEQFF
TRBJ1-4,once,TRBV9,.,TGTGCCAGCAGCGTCAGGGGTGGCGATGAAAAACTGTTTTTT,CASSVRGGDEKLFF
TRBJ1-6,.,TRBV27,TRBD1,TGTGCCAGCAGTTTATCCCGGGACAGAAATTCACCCCTCCACTTT,CASSLSRDRNSPLHF
TRBJ2-5,.,TRBV19,.,TGTGCCAGTAGTATCAGGGGACCGGAGACCCAGTACTTC,CASSIRGPETQYF
TRBJ1-4,.,TRBV29-1,.,TGCAGCGTTGGCAGGATGGGGCATGAAAAACTGTTTTTT,CSVGRMGHEKLFF
TRBJ1-5,.,TRBV18,.,TGTGCCAGCTCACCGACAGACCAGGTCAATCAGCCCCAGCATTTT,CASSPTDQVNQPQHF
TRBJ2-6,.,TRBV11-2,TRBD1,TGTGCCAGCAGCATCGGACAGGGTTTCGTTGGGGCCAACGTCCTGACTTTC,CASSIGQGFVGANVLTF
TRBJ2-5,few,TRBV30,TRBD1,TGTGCCTGCCGAAGACAGGGAGAGCGTGGGCAGTACTTC,CACRRQGERGQYF
TRBJ2-4,.,TRBV5-1,.,TGCGCCAGCAGCCCCCCTGGCCGCTCGGCAGGGGCCAAAAACATTCAGTACTTC,CASSPPGRSAGAKNIQYF
TRBJ1-5,.,TRBV29-1,.,TGCAGCGTTGGCGGGGGGGGCGCCGGTCAGCCCCAGCATTTT,CSVGGGGAGQPQHF
TRBJ2-7,once,TRBV29-1,.,TGCAGCGTTGGGGTGGTAGGGGTCTACGAGCAGTACTTC,CSVGVVGVYEQYF
TRBJ2-3,.,TRBV5-1,TRBD2,TGCGCCAGCGGCACAGCGGGGGACTTTTCCAGCACAGATACGCAGTATTTT,CASGTAGDFSSTDTQYF
TRBJ1-4,once,TRBV6-5,TRBD1,TGTGCCAGCAGTTACAACCAGGGGGTGGCGGGTGAAAAACTGTTTTTT,CASSYNQGVAGEKLFF
TRBJ1-3,once,TRBV5-1,.,TGCGCCAGCAGCCCAACCTCAGGGTATGGAAACACCATATATTTT,CASSPTSGYGNTIYF
TRBJ1-1,few,TRBV6-5,TRBD1,TGTGCCAGCAGGGACTCTCAGGGGGTGAACACTGAAGCTTTCTTT,CASRDSQGVNTEAFF
TRBJ1-4,.,TRBV19,TRBD1,TGTGCCAGTAGTCCCCCCGGGACAGCGGACAAAAAACTGTTTTTT,CASSPPGTADKKLFF
TRBJ2-5,.,TRBV5-1,TRBD2,TGCGCCAGCAGCTTGGCGCGGGGGGGCTTCCAAGAGACCCAGTACTTC,CASSLARGGFQETQYF
TRBJ1-4,.,TRBV19,.,TGTGCCAGTACCAGAAGCCCGATTCAGGGTGTCGCAACTAATGAAAAACTGTTTTTT,CASTRSPIQGVATNEKLFF
TRBJ2-1,.,TRBV27,TRBD1,TGTGCCAGCTTTAGTTTATCTCCGGGACAGGGTATTTTTCAACACAATGAGCAGTTCTTC,CASFSLSPGQGIFQHNEQFF
TRBJ2-5,.,TRBV5-6,TRBD1,TGTGCCAGCAGCTTGCGACAGGGAATAGAGACCCAGTACTTC,CASSLRQGIETQYF
TRBJ2-1,.,TRBV4-3,.,TGCGCCAGCAGCCGGGAAGCCGGAGGGTCCTACAATGAGCAGTTCTTC,CASSREAGGSYNEQFF
TRBJ1-2,.,TRBV19,.,TGTGCCAGTAGCCTGTTAGCTAACTATGGCTACACCTTC,CASSLLANYGYTF
TRBJ1-3,.,TRBV6-5,.,TGTGCCAGCAGTTACTCGGCCAGGGGAGCTGGAAACACCATATATTTT,CASSYSARGAGNTIYF
TRBJ1-1,.,TRBV12-5,.,TGTGCTAGTGGGAGTTCCTCAATCATGAAGGCTTTCTTT,CASGSSSIMKAFF
TRBJ1-1,.,TRBV7-3,.,TGTGCCAGCAGCCTAACCCGGGGGGTGAACACTGAAGCTTTCTTT,CASSLTRGVNTEAFF
TRBJ2-5,.,TRBV7-2,.,TGTGCCAGCAGCTTAGAAGTTCCGGGGACCCAGTACTTC,CASSLEVPGTQYF
TRBJ2-1,.,TRBV2,.,TGTGCCAGCAGTGGTGCTCGGGGTCACAGAGATACGAAAAGCGATGAGCAGTTCTTC,CASSGARGHRDTKSDEQFF
TRBJ1-2,.,TRBV25-1,TRBD1,TGTGCCAGCAGTGAGAGGGACAGGTACTATGGCTACACCTTC,CASSERDRYYGYTF
TRBJ1-4,many,TRBV6-5,.,TGTGCCAGCAGTTCTGGGACACCGAGCGATGAAAAACTGTTTTTT,CASSSGTPSDEKLFF
TRBJ2-5,.,TRBV9,.,TGTGCCAGCAGCCCCCGGTCGGGGAACTCGCACCAAGAGACCCAGTACTTC,CASSPRSGNSHQETQYF
TRBJ2-7,once,TRBV13,.,TGTGCCAGCGGAGACCAGCGTACGAAGTACTTC,CASGDQRTKYF
TRBJ2-7,.,TRBV7-9,TRBD1,TGTGCCAGCAGCTTAGCAGGGACAGGGACCTACGAGCAGTACTTC,CASSLAGTGTYEQYF
TRBJ2-7,.,TRBV4-1,.,TGCGCCAGCAGCCCCACGTCGGGTACCTACGAGCAGTACTTC,CASSPTSGTYEQYF
TRBJ1-2,.,TRBV28,.,TGTGCCAGCAGCCCGGGGGTTAACTATGGCTACACCTTC,CASSPGVNYGYTF
TRBJ1-1,.,TRBV21-1,.,TGTGCCAGCAGCCGAGGGTGGGGTATGGCTTTCTTT,CASSRGWGMAFF
TRBJ2-5,.,TRBV10-1,.,TGCGCCAGCCGCGGGGACCAAGAGACCCAGTACTTC,CASRGDQETQYF
TRBJ2-7,.,TRBV5-1,TRBD1,TGCGCCAGCAGCTTGGTCGGGACAGCAGCTTACGAGCAGTACTTC,CASSLVGTAAYEQYF
TRBJ1-1,.,TRBV19,.,TGTGCCAGTAGTGAAGGCAGGGGCGAAGCTTTCTTT,CASSEGRGEAFF
TRBJ1-5,.,TRBV7-2,TRBD1,TGTGCCAGCAGCCCCGGACAGGGAAAGAGTCAGCCCCAGCATTTT,CASSPGQGKSQPQHF
TRBJ1-3,.,TRBV28,TRBD1,TGTGCCAGCAGTTCTTTAGACAGGGGGGTTTCTGGAAACACCATATATTTT,CASSSLDRGVSGNTIYF
TRBJ2-6,.,TRBV9,.,TGTGCCAGCAGCGTTCAGGGCTCTGGGGCCAACGTCCTGACTTTC,CASSVQGSGANVLTF